The sequence of this TCR beta chain was determined in a study of blood T cell repertoires in COVID-19. Study-level background: The analysed material was cDNA or gDNA that came from T cells, B-cell-depleted T cells, or PBMCs.

In the source study's methods: Amplification of reference gene primers provided the estimated nucleated cell counts. Sequencing used immunoSEQ multiplex PCR; TCRdb keeps in-frame clones, though not all of them. V and J calls and clone size come straight from that table; D and trimming were deduced from the DNA. The table has hundreds of thousands of clones, 87% seen once. The CDR3 covers 14 residues. Germline V gives CDR1 SEHNR, CDR2 FQNEAQ (reference sequence). Trimming removed 5 bases from V and 7 bases from J; junction bases left unmatched: 8. Participant ages covered roughly 18 to 89 years across 20 to 25 US areas.

The chain recombines TRBV7-9 with TRBJ1-1, with TRBD1 matching over 9 bases. Sequenced sample: PBMCs or T cells enriched from blood (not recorded which). The receptor was isolated from a woman aged 18-29 years who had recovered from COVID-19. In nucleotides, the CDR3 is TGTGCCAGCAGCGCCCGGACAGGGGCTGATGAAGCTTTCTTT. Translating gives CASSARTGADEAFF.